One sample yielded the 19 T cell receptor beta chains listed below, sequenced in a study of shared clonotypes between healthy human individuals. The table came from immunoSEQ multiplex PCR; TCRdb's copy has only in-frame clones and leaves some out. The sample holds 2 million to 2.5 million clones, 85% to 95% seen once. Specimen: naive CD4+ T cells from PBMCs. Indicated subset: CD45RA+ positively selected. The receptor source for this set is a man younger than 35 in good health. Some clones in this sample may be carry-over from other donors' samples.

J is TRBJ2-1 and V is TRBV30, with D possibly matching TRBD1 (6 bases). The CDR3 covers 15 residues. Per germline, CDR1 GTSNPN and CDR2 SVGIG (reference sequence). Trimming left V 3 bases short and J 7 bases short, with 19 bases between. CDR3 coding DNA: TGTGCCTGGAGGGCATGGGGGCGCGAAGAGAATGAGCAGTTCTTC. It specifies CAWRAWGREENEQFF.

This clone was found once. The genes are TRBV5-1 and TRBJ2-1, with D possibly matching TRBD1 (5 bases). The CDR3 has 11 amino acids. Trimming left V 4 bases short and J 7 bases short, with 6 bases between. Looked up from germline, CDR1 is SGHRS and CDR2 is YFSETQ. CDR3 region: CASSGANEQFF. The CDR3 bases are TGCGCCAGCAGCGGGGCTAATGAGCAGTTCTTC. Full variable domain (rest looked up from reference TRBV5-1 and TRBJ2-1): KAGVTQTPRYLIKTRGQQVTLSCSPISGHRSVSWYQQTPGQGLQFLFEYFSETQRNKGNFPGRFSGRQFSNSRSEMNVSTLELGDSALYLCASSGANEQFFGPGTRLTVL.

The chain carries TRBV7-3 and TRBJ2-3; D gene unclear. The CDR3 length is 17 residues. The V and J ends lost 2 bases and 1 base respectively, with 16 bases between them. Germline CDR1 SGHTA, CDR2 FQGTGA. CDR3 in amino acids: CASSLSNVGGGTDTQYF. The CDR3 nucleotides read TGTGCCAGCAGCTTATCCAATGTTGGTGGGGGCACAGATACGCAGTATTTT.

The chain combines TRBV5-6 with TRBJ1-2; D unclear. V shed 4 bases and J shed 0 bases, with 10 bases lying between them. The CDR3 spans 14 residues. Per germline, CDR1 SGHDT and CDR2 YYEEEE. The CDR3 DNA is TGTGCCAGCAGCCGGAGAGGGCCTAACTATGGCTACACCTTC. It encodes CASSRRGPNYGYTF.

The chain uses TRBV4-1 and TRBJ1-4; TRBD1 agrees at 7 bases. Germline V lookup: CDR1 MGHRA, CDR2 YSYEKL. Trimming at V came to 3 bases and at J to 5 bases, leaving 3 bases not matched to a gene. The CDR3 contains 14 residues. Here the CDR3 reads CASSQARGNEKLFF. The CDR3 bases are TGCGCCAGCAGCCAGGCCAGGGGGAATGAAAAACTGTTTTTT.

The rearrangement joins TRBV28 to TRBJ2-7; D is ambiguous. The CDR3 has 11 residues. Trimming removed 5 bases at V and 4 bases at J, with 6 bases between. CDR1 and CDR2 (germline): MDHEN, SYDVKM. The CDR3: CASSPWYEQYF. CDR3 DNA: TGTGCCAGCAGTCCTTGGTACGAGCAGTACTTC.

This clone was found a few times. CDR3 loop: CASSSGRVDNQPQHF. CDR3 nucleotide sequence: TGTGCCAGCAGTTCCGGGCGAGTAGATAATCAGCCCCAGCATTTT. The chain is built from TRBV6-5 and TRBJ1-5; D call uncertain. The CDR3 is made up of 15 amino acids. Trimming took off 4 bases at V and 4 bases at J, with 14 bases between the two ends. CDR1 is MNHEY and CDR2 is SVGAGI in the germline V gene.

The chain carries TRBV15 and TRBJ1-2; D ambiguous. Germline-derived CDR1 and CDR2 are LNHNV and YYDKDF (reference sequence). CDR3 length equals 16 residues. V was shortened by 3 bases and J by 5 bases, with 19 bases between the two germline ends. The CDR3: CATSSLVELGGYGYTF. In nucleotides, the CDR3 is TGTGCCACCAGCAGTTTAGTGGAGTTAGGAGGTTATGGCTACACCTTC.

V gene TRBV14 combines with J gene TRBJ2-7; 9 bases are a match to TRBD1. Germline-derived CDR1 and CDR2 are SGHDN and FVKESK. There are 15 residues in the CDR3. V trimming: 4 bases; J trimming: 2 bases; junction bases outside the gene matches: 6. The chain's CDR3 is CASSRLGTGTYEQYF. DNA for the CDR3: TGTGCCAGCAGCCGCCTCGGGACAGGGACCTACGAGCAGTACTTC.

The V gene is TRBV27, the J gene TRBJ1-5; no reliable D call. CDR1 and CDR2 (germline): MNHEY, SMNVEV (reference sequence). Trimming removed 0 bases at V and 3 bases at J, with 9 bases between. The CDR3 spans 15 residues. CDR3 in amino acids: CASSLSGIYNQPQHF. Here the CDR3 DNA reads TGTGCCAGCAGTTTATCGGGGATTTACAATCAGCCCCAGCATTTT.

This chain links TRBV19 with TRBJ2-3; D perhaps matches TRBD1 (5 bases). CDR3 length: 15 residues. Germline loops: CDR1 LNHDA, CDR2 SQIVND (reference sequence). The V end lost 5 bases, the J end lost 4 bases, and 16 bases lay between the germline ends. The CDR3: CASSSPGLGADTQYF. In DNA, the CDR3 is TGTGCCAGTAGTTCACCGGGCTTAGGGGCAGATACGCAGTATTTT.

This clone was found a few times. The genes are TRBV28 and TRBJ1-1, with no clear D. CDR1 and CDR2 (germline): MDHEN, SYDVKM. The CDR3 is 12 amino acids. Trimming removed 6 bases from V and 0 bases from J, with 5 bases in between. The CDR3 region has the DNA TGTGCCAGCAGGACAATGAACACTGAAGCTTTCTTT. This translates into CASRTMNTEAFF. The whole variable domain, filled in from reference TRBV28 and TRBJ1-1, reads DVKVTQSSRYLVKRTGEKVFLECVQDMDHENMFWYRQDPGLGLRLIYFSYDVKMKEKGDIPEGYSVSREKKERFSLILESASTNQTSMYLCASRTMNTEAFFGQGTRLTVV.

This clone was recorded once. Other nucleotide sequences from this sample produce the same CDR3. V gene TRBV7-3 combines with J gene TRBJ2-5; no clear D. This CDR3 spans 13 amino acids. The V end was cut by 6 bases, the J end by 3 bases, with 11 bases between. Germline CDR1 and CDR2: SGHTA and FQGTGA. CDR3 sequence reads: CASSYGREETQYF. In DNA form, the CDR3 reads TGTGCCAGCAGTTACGGACGGGAAGAGACCCAGTACTTC. The entire variable domain, with the rest obtained from reference TRBV7-3 and TRBJ2-5, is as follows: GAGVSQTPSNKVTEKGKYVELRCDPISGHTALYWYRQSLGQGPEFLIYFQGTGAADDSGLPNDRFFAVRPEGSVSTLKIQRTERGDSAVYLCASSYGREETQYFGPGTRLLVL.

The genes are TRBV18 and TRBJ2-2; D possibly matches TRBD1 or TRBD2 (5 bases each). Germline V gene sequence: CDR1 KGHSH, CDR2 LQKENI. Trimming took 4 bases from V and 2 from J, leaving 14 bases between them. The CDR3 extends over 16 amino acids. The CDR3: CASSRSGTVNTGELFF. CDR3 coding DNA: TGTGCCAGCTCACGCTCCGGGACGGTCAACACCGGGGAGCTGTTTTTT.

In regard to this clone: A junction end diverges from the germline sequence, so it may reflect a read error. This rearrangement joins TRBV4-3 to TRBJ2-5; 9 nucleotides align to TRBD2. In germline, CDR1 is LGHNA, CDR2 YSLEER. The CDR3 runs 15 residues. CDR3 in DNA: TGCGCCAGCAGCCAAGATAGGCTAGCGGGGTACGATCAACACTTC. Amino acid sequence: CASSQDRLAGYDQHF.

V gene TRBV18 combines with J gene TRBJ2-7, with D possibly matching TRBD1 (6 bases). Trimming removed 2 bases at V and 6 bases at J, with 17 bases between. In germline, CDR1 is KGHSH, CDR2 LQKENI. CDR3 length equals 15 residues. DNA of the CDR3: TGTGCCAGCTCACCATCACAGGGTTTTTTCAGCGAGCAGTACTTC. Its translation is CASSPSQGFFSEQYF.

This clone was detected only once. V usage is TRBV6-1 and J usage is TRBJ1-5; 10 bases line up with TRBD1. Trimming removed 4 bases from V and 6 bases from J; junction bases left unmatched: 12. Looked up from germline, CDR1 is MNHNS and CDR2 is SASEGT. This CDR3 spans 17 amino acids. Here the CDR3 reads CASSAQGGTGATQPQHF. DNA for the CDR3: TGTGCCAGCAGTGCCCAAGGAGGGACAGGGGCGACTCAGCCCCAGCATTTT.

The V and J genes are TRBV7-6 and TRBJ2-3; D is uncertain. Germline CDR1 reads SGHVS; CDR2 reads FNYEAQ. Between the trimmed V and J ends, which lost 3 bases and 1 base, there was a span of 8 bases. This CDR3 is 14 amino acids long. The CDR3 here is CASSLYPRTDTQYF. The CDR3, as DNA: TGTGCCAGCAGCTTGTATCCCCGCACAGATACGCAGTATTTT.

The sample holds one count of this clone. The gene calls are TRBV28 and TRBJ2-7; 8 nucleotides align to TRBD2. Germline V CDR1 and CDR2: MDHEN, SYDVKM. The CDR3 covers 15 residues. Trimming at V came to 7 bases and at J to 2 bases, leaving 10 bases not matched to a gene. The CDR3, as DNA: TGTGCCAGCATCGGGGGGGTGGGCCCCCCCTACGAGCAGTACTTC. Amino acids: CASIGGVGPPYEQYF.